This T cell receptor beta chain derives from a study of PD-L1 blockade in urothelial cancer. Sequencing was performed with immunoSEQ multiplex PCR; in TCRdb, only in-frame clones are kept and a portion is missing. The sample has around 86,000 clones, around 85% seen once; the top ten hold about 7.4%. The time point was: pretreatment peripheral blood. The CDR3 consists of 14 residues. The V gene lost 3 bases and the J gene lost 5 bases, with 14 bases spanning the gap. Germline lookup yields CDR1 MDHEN and CDR2 SYDVKM. The sample was PBMCs, taken around atezolizumab (anti-PD-L1) treatment. This receptor was taken from a middle-aged man with urothelial cancer. The J gene is TRBJ2-7, the V gene TRBV28; TRBD1 is a possible D gene (6 bases). The CDR3 sequence: CASSFPQRGNEQYF. CDR3 nucleotide sequence: TGTGCCAGCAGTTTCCCACAGAGGGGGAACGAGCAGTACTTC. The entire variable domain, with the rest obtained from reference TRBV28 and TRBJ2-7, is as follows: DVKVTQSSRYLVKRTGEKVFLECVQDMDHENMFWYRQDPGLGLRLIYFSYDVKMKEKGDIPEGYSVSREKKERFSLILESASTNQTSMYLCASSFPQRGNEQYFGPGTRLTVT.